The entry below describes one TCR beta chain. Its cognate antigen is unknown. This entry belongs to a study of human CD8 memory T cell subsets. Negative magnetic separation was used for the enrichment of total CD8+ T cells. The RNA's source was duplicate vials of about 150,000 sorted CD8+ T cells per subset. The CDR3 consists of 14 residues. Germline V gene lookup returns CDR1 SGHTA and CDR2 FQGTGA. Study-wide results and limits: Both stem-like memory T cells and precursor exhausted T cells showed comparably high diversity, which set them apart from effector memory cells.

The authors made TCR beta libraries using UMI-labeled 5' RACE. Original methodology: Each library (TCR beta) contained from 2,500 to 3,000 up to about 18,000 functional CDR3 beta clonotypes. Following a re-call of the 5' RACE reads, TCRdb has one entry per CDR3 protein and lacks DNA. These V and J calls originate from TCRdb's pipeline instead of the authors' own analysis. The table lists about 5,400 distinct CDR3 sequences, with 35% to 45% in the top ten. The origin of this receptor is a human donor in good health. The sequenced sample was CD8+ effector memory T cells (TEM) sorted from PBMCs. The subset: effector memory CD8 T cells, CCR7- CD45RO+ CD95+. The chain is built from TRBV7-3 and TRBJ2-3; there is no DNA to check the TCRdb D call of TRBD1. The CDR3 is CASSSQGTTDTQYF.